This entry features one T cell receptor (beta chain) sequence. These donors were members of the roughly 120-subject validation cohort, a group separate from the approximately 620-subject first cohort. This entry belongs to a study of cytomegalovirus exposure and HLA in healthy donors. Generated by immunoSEQ multiplex PCR, the TCRdb table keeps only in-frame clones and is missing some. The sample has some 67,000 clones; roughly 93% are singletons. The clonotype comes from a woman under 30 in good health and CMV-seronegative. Sequencing used PBMCs.

For the CDR3, the DNA is TGTGCCAGCAGTTCGGGACTCCTAGAGCAGTACTTC. Protein: CASSSGLLEQYF. This rearrangement joins TRBV28 to TRBJ2-5; D possibly corresponds to TRBD2 (6 bases). The CDR3 is made up of 12 amino acids. Germline lookup yields CDR1 MDHEN and CDR2 SYDVKM. Trimming cost V 4 bases and J 11 bases, with 14 bases left between them. The full variable domain, its missing parts supplied by reference TRBV28 and TRBJ2-5, is DVKVTQSSRYLVKRTGEKVFLECVQDMDHENMFWYRQDPGLGLRLIYFSYDVKMKEKGDIPEGYSVSREKKERFSLILESASTNQTSMYLCASSSGLLEQYFGPGTRLLVL.